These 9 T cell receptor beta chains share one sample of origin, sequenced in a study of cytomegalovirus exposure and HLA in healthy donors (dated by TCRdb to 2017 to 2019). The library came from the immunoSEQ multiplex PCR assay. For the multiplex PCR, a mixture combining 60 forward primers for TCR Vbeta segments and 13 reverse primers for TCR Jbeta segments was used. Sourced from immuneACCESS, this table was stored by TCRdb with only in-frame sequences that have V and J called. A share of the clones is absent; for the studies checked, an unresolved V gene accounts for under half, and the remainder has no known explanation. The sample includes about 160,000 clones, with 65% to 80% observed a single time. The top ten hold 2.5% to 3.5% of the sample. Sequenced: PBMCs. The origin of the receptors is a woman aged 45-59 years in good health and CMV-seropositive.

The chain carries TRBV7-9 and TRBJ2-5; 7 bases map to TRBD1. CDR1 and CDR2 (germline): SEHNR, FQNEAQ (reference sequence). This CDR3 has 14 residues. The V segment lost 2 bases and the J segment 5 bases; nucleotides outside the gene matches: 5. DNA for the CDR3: TGTGCCAGCAGCTTAAAAGGGGGCGCGGAGACCCAGTACTTC. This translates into CASSLKGGAETQYF.

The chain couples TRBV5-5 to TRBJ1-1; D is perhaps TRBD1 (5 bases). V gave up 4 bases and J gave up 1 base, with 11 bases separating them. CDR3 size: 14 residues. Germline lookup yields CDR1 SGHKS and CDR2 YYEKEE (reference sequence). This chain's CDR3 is CASSRTPENTEAFF. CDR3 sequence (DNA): TGTGCCAGCAGCCGGACACCCGAGAACACTGAAGCTTTCTTT.

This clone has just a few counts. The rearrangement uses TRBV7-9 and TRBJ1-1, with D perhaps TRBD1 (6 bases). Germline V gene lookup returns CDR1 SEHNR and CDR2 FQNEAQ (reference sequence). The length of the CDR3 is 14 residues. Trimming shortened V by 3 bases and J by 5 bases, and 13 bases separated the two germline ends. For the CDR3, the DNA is TGTGCCAGCAGCTTCACCCAGGGGACGACTGAAGCTTTCTTT. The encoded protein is CASSFTQGTTEAFF.

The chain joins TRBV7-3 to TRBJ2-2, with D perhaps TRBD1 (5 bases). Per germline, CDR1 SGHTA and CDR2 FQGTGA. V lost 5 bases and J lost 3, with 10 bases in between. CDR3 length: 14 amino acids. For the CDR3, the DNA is TGTGCCAGCAGCCGTGACAGTTACACCGGGGAGCTGTTTTTT. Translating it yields CASSRDSYTGELFF.

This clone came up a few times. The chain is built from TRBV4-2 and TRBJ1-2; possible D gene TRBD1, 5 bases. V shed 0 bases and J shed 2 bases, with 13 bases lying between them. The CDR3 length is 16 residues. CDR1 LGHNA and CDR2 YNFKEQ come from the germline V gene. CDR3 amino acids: CASSQDLGEANYGYTF. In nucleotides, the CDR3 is TGTGCCAGCAGCCAAGATTTAGGGGAGGCCAACTATGGCTACACCTTC.

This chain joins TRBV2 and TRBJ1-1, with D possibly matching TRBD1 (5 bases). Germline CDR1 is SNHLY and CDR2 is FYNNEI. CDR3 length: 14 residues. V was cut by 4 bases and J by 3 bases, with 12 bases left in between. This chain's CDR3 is CASSGRGRDTEAFF. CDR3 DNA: TGTGCCAGCAGTGGCCGGGGGAGAGACACTGAAGCTTTCTTT.

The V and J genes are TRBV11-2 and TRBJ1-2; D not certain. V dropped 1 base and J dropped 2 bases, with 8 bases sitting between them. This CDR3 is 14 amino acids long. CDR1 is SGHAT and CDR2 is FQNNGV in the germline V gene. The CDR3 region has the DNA TGTGCCAGCAGCTTAGGCCGGGGAAACTATGGCTACACCTTC. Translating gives CASSLGRGNYGYTF.

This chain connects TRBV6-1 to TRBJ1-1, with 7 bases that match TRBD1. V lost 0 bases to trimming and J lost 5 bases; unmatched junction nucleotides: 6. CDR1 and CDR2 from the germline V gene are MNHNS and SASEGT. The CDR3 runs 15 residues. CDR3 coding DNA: TGTGCCAGCAGTGAAGCGAGGACAGGTGGAACTGAAGCTTTCTTT. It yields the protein CASSEARTGGTEAFF.

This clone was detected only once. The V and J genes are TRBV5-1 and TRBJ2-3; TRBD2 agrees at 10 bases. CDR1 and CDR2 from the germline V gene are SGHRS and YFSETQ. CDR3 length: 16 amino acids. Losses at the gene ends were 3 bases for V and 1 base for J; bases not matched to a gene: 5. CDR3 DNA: TGCGCCAGCAGCTCCTTAGCGGGGGGCGGCACAGATACGCAGTATTTT. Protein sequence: CASSSLAGGGTDTQYF.